The clone carrying this T cell receptor beta chain was seen a handful of times. Its antigen is unidentified. TCRdb fed the reads into MiXCR, producing one record per CDR3 protein. The sample shows some 320,000 distinct CDR3 sequences, roughly 29% of them seen only once. This sample is part of a study of T cell repertoires in cytomegalovirus infection. Overall study: The study used recently identified HLA-C-restricted and well-studied HLA-B-restricted CMV epitopes. An indication of both CMV infection and matching HLA type came from public TCR beta signatures.

Points from the study as a whole: Totalled public TCR beta family frequency picked out people who carried CMV plus the relevant HLA. Within the response measured ex vivo, HLA-C-restricted CMV-specific TCR beta clonotypes were dominant.

This CDR3 is built from 16 residues. The V gene end was trimmed by 4 bases and the J gene end by 7 bases; junction bases not matched to a gene: 11. Germline V gene lookup returns CDR1 MNHNS and CDR2 SASEGT. Sample: cultured PBMCs, taken from culture after CMV antigen stimulation. This clonotype was sampled from a human donor in good health (CMV status not recorded). Some clones in this sample may be carry-over from other donors' samples. The gene calls are TRBV6-1 and TRBJ1-4, with 8 bases fitting TRBD1. The CDR3 reads CASSGARGQRSEKLFF. The CDR3 DNA sequence: TGTGCCAGCAGTGGGGCCAGGGGGCAAAGGAGTGAAAAACTGTTTTTT.